The rows below give T cell receptor beta chains drawn from one sample of a study of cytomegalovirus exposure and HLA in healthy donors. Some clones are missing from TCRdb's copy, which holds only in-frame ones; the method was immunoSEQ multiplex PCR. The repertoire consists of 120,000 or so clones, with roughly nine tenths occurring once and the leading ten covering around 1.1%. Sequences were obtained from PBMCs. The source is a woman younger than 30 in good health and CMV-seronegative. CDR3s include the opening cysteine and the closing phenylalanine or tryptophan. D genes are given only for firm matches. Rows may omit the clone size; those that give it use once, few, many or a size class.

TRBV2	TRBD1	TRBJ2-5	.	TGTGCCAGCAGGGGGAACAGGGGACGGCAAGAGACCCAGTACTTC	CASRGNRGRQETQYF
TRBV6-5	.	TRBJ1-1	once	TGTGCCAGCAGTCCACTTAACACTGAAGCTTTCTTT	CASSPLNTEAFF
TRBV29-1	TRBD2	TRBJ2-1	.	TGCAGCGTTGAAGAAGCTGGACTAGCGGGATTCTTTAGCTCCTACAATGAGCAGTTCTTC	CSVEEAGLAGFFSSYNEQFF
TRBV7-6	.	TRBJ2-2	.	TGTGCCAGCAGCTTAGTTGGCCGTCGCAGCACCGGGGAGCTGTTTTTT	CASSLVGRRSTGELFF
TRBV30	.	TRBJ2-1	.	TGTGCCTGCCCCCCAGCAGGCTCCTACAATGAGCAGTTCTTC	CACPPAGSYNEQFF
TRBV7-2	.	TRBJ1-3	.	TGTGCCAGCAGCTTGGCGGAAGCCACCATATATTTT	CASSLAEATIYF
TRBV28	.	TRBJ1-5	.	TGTGCCAGCAGGGACACGAATAGCAATCAGCCCCAGCATTTT	CASRDTNSNQPQHF
TRBV29-1	TRBD2	TRBJ2-7	.	TGCAGCGTTGAAGAACGAGCTAGCGGGAGAATGGGCGAGCAGTACTTC	CSVEERASGRMGEQYF
TRBV7-6	TRBD1	TRBJ1-1	.	TGTGCCAGCAGCATTACCACAGGGGCGAACACTGAAGCTTTCTTT	CASSITTGANTEAFF
TRBV28	.	TRBJ1-4	.	TGTGCCAGCGGACCCGCGGGTGCAACTAATGAAAAACTGTTTTTT	CASGPAGATNEKLFF
TRBV11-2	TRBD1	TRBJ1-3	.	TGTGCCAGCAGCCCATGGGACAGGGAGGACACCATATATTTT	CASSPWDREDTIYF
TRBV7-2	.	TRBJ1-3	.	TGTGCCAGCAGCCACCAGGGGCCTGGAAACACCATATATTTT	CASSHQGPGNTIYF
TRBV6-4	.	TRBJ1-5	.	TGTGCCAGCAGCTCACAGGGTAATCAGCCCCAGCATTTT	CASSSQGNQPQHF
TRBV10-1	TRBD1	TRBJ2-1	once	TGCGCCAGCAGTGAACACAGGGGCAATGAGCAGTTCTTC	CASSEHRGNEQFF
TRBV30	.	TRBJ1-6	once	TGTGCCTGGAGTGTACCGGGCTCCTATAATTCACCCCTCCACTTT	CAWSVPGSYNSPLHF
TRBV13	.	TRBJ1-1	.	TGTGCCAGCAGCCTGGGAAGTTCGGGGTACACTGAAGCTTTCTTT	CASSLGSSGYTEAFF
TRBV18	.	TRBJ2-3	once	TGTGCCAGCTCATCTAGCACAGATACGCAGTATTTT	CASSSSTDTQYF
TRBV6-5	.	TRBJ2-1	.	TGTGCCAGCAGTCGACTACAGGGCTTCCAGTTCTTC	CASSRLQGFQFF
TRBV15	TRBD2	TRBJ2-1	once	TGTGCCACCAGCAGAGACCTAAGCGGGGAATCCTACAATGAGCAGTTCTTC	CATSRDLSGESYNEQFF
TRBV6-5	.	TRBJ1-3	.	TGTGCCAGCAGTTACTCCACGGACGGGAGCACCATATATTTT	CASSYSTDGSTIYF
TRBV30	TRBD2	TRBJ2-3	.	TGTGCCTGGAGTGGAGCGGGGTTCACAGATACGCAGTATTTT	CAWSGAGFTDTQYF
TRBV28	.	TRBJ1-4	.	TGTGCCACGGCGGGGTCAATTCGTTCAACTAATGAAAAACTGTTTTTT	CATAGSIRSTNEKLFF
TRBV5-8	.	TRBJ1-2	.	TGTGCCAGCAGCTTGGCCACAGGCCCCGTGAATGGCTACACCTTC	CASSLATGPVNGYTF
TRBV5-6	.	TRBJ2-7	.	TGTGCCAGCAGCGAGTCGGGCGGGCCCTACGAGCAGTACTTC	CASSESGGPYEQYF
TRBV18	TRBD1	TRBJ1-4	.	TGTGCCAGCTCACCACCGGGACAGGGAAGGGAAAAACTGTTTTTT	CASSPPGQGREKLFF
TRBV5-1	TRBD2	TRBJ2-3	.	TGCGCCAGCAGCCAGCGGGAGGCAGATACGCAGTATTTT	CASSQREADTQYF